One and the same sample provided the 10 T cell receptor beta chains below, sequenced in a study of response to subunit inactivated influenza vaccine. TCRdb recomputed calls from the RT-PCR reads with MiXCR, one row per CDR3 protein. The sample shows fewer than 600,000 distinct CDR3 sequences, 7.2% of them seen only once. The specimen comprised PBMCs from blood, sampled less than 25 months after vaccination. These receptors were taken from a man between 50 and 70 years old who received an inactivated influenza vaccine.

This clonotype turned up a few times. This chain joins TRBV12-3 or TRBV12-4 and TRBJ2-3, with unresolved D. V was clipped by 3 bases and J by 1 base, with 8 bases between them. This CDR3 contains 14 residues. The CDR3 nucleotides read TGTGCCAGCAGTTTCAACACCCGCACAGATACGCAGTATTTT. This sequence encodes CASSFNTRTDTQYF.

The CDR3 is CATSRPQGDNSPLHF. CDR3 DNA sequence: TGTGCCACCAGCAGACCCCAGGGTGATAATTCACCCCTCCACTTT. The J gene is TRBJ1-6, the V gene TRBV15; D may be TRBD1 (5 bases). V dropped 2 bases and J dropped 5 bases, with 10 bases sitting between them. The CDR3 spans 15 residues. Germline V lookup: CDR1 LNHNV, CDR2 YYDKDF (reference sequence).

This chain uses TRBV12-3 or TRBV12-4 with TRBJ1-4; 7 positions agree with TRBD1. J lost 4 bases, V lost 4 bases, and 3 bases had no gene match. This CDR3 region has 14 residues. CDR3: CASSSGGINEKLFF. CDR3 DNA sequence: TGTGCCAGCAGTTCAGGGGGGATTAATGAAAAACTGTTTTTT.

This clonotype was counted only a few times. This chain joins TRBV20-1 and TRBJ1-2, with 8 positions matching TRBD1. Germline CDR1 and CDR2: DFQATT and SNEGSKA (reference sequence). V lost 0 bases, J lost 4 bases, and 7 bases stayed unmatched. The CDR3 totals 15 residues. CDR3 protein: CSARDRRGLSYGYTF. The CDR3 DNA follows: TGCAGTGCTAGAGATCGCAGGGGGCTAAGCTATGGCTACACCTTC.

In its sample, this clonotype was seen many times. This chain links TRBV18 with TRBJ2-3; tentative D call: TRBD1 (5 bases). V gave up 1 base and J gave up 3 bases, with 11 bases separating them. The CDR3 extends over 15 amino acids. Germline V lookup: CDR1 KGHSH, CDR2 LQKENI. This CDR3 is CASSPLSPGTDTQYF. CDR3 nucleotide sequence: TGTGCCAGCTCACCACTAAGCCCAGGGACAGATACGCAGTATTTT.

The rearrangement joins TRBV19 to TRBJ2-7, with unresolved D. The germline V and J ends were trimmed by 5 bases and 0 bases, with 14 bases remaining between them. Germline V gene sequence: CDR1 LNHDA, CDR2 SQIVND (reference sequence). The CDR3 runs to 15 residues. In nucleotides, the CDR3 is TGTGCCAGTAGTGCCGCAAGAACGAGCTCCTACGAGCAGTACTTC. This sequence encodes CASSAARTSSYEQYF.

In its sample, this clonotype was seen a few times. This chain joins TRBV10-3 and TRBJ1-1; D call uncertain. V lost 6 bases, J lost 0 bases, and 8 bases lay in between. The CDR3 runs to 13 residues. Germline V lookup: CDR1 ENHRY, CDR2 SYGVKD. As DNA, the CDR3 is TGTGCCATCAGGGTTACAGTGAACACTGAAGCTTTCTTT. Translating gives CAIRVTVNTEAFF.

The chain couples TRBV28 to TRBJ2-3; the D gene is possibly TRBD1 (6 bases). The CDR3 has 18 amino acids. From germline, CDR1 is MDHEN and CDR2 SYDVKM. V was clipped by 8 bases and J by 3 bases, with 27 bases between them. The CDR3 DNA is TGTGCCAGCTGCGGGCTGAGACAGGAGCGTTCTCAGACAGATACGCAGTATTTT. Translated, it gives CASCGLRQERSQTDTQYF. Variable domain in full (rest from reference TRBV28 and TRBJ2-3): DVKVTQSSRYLVKRTGEKVFLECVQDMDHENMFWYRQDPGLGLRLIYFSYDVKMKEKGDIPEGYSVSREKKERFSLILESASTNQTSMYLCASCGLRQERSQTDTQYFGPGTRLTVL.

This clonotype has a count of ten or more. The genes are TRBV5-1 and TRBJ2-7; D assignment may be TRBD1 or TRBD2 (5 bases each). CDR1 and CDR2 from the germline V gene are SGHRS and YFSETQ. The CDR3 loop spans 15 amino acids. V gave up 2 bases and J gave up 6 bases, with 18 bases separating them. The CDR3 bases are TGCGCCAGCAGCTTCGAGGGACGGTTCCTAGGCGAGCAGTACTTC. Translated, it gives CASSFEGRFLGEQYF.

The chain links TRBV7-2 to TRBJ1-5, with TRBD1 matching over 7 bases. Germline V gene sequence: CDR1 SGHTA, CDR2 FQGNSA. V lost 1 base, J lost 7 bases, and 7 bases stayed unmatched. The CDR3 is 15 amino acids. The CDR3 nucleotides read TGTGCCAGCAGCTTAGAACAGGGGTTAGGACAGCCCCAGCATTTT. It codes for CASSLEQGLGQPQHF.